This TCR beta chain was sequenced during a study of shared T cell receptors in the human thymus. Trimming cost V 1 base and J 0 bases, with 4 bases left between them. The CDR3 has 14 residues. Germline CDR1 reads LNHDA; CDR2 reads SQIVND (reference sequence). TCRdb's table, derived via immunoSEQ multiplex PCR, lists solely in-frame clones and lacks some. Altogether hundreds of thousands of clones are present, about 95% being singletons, with the ten largest covering 0.015% to 0.02%. Material for sequencing was thymocytes. This chain joins TRBV19 and TRBJ1-5; D unclear. This TCR derives from a human donor. CDR3 region: CASSIVLSNQPQHF. The DNA for the CDR3 is TGTGCCAGTAGTATAGTTCTTAGCAATCAGCCCCAGCATTTT.